The TCR beta chain described here comes from a study of cytomegalovirus exposure and HLA in healthy donors. Study-level background: Unique TCR beta sequences numbering approximately 100 million came from 150 million to 200 million T cells in an earlier analysis. Study-wide results and limits: A list of more than 150 TCR beta chains associated with cytomegalovirus was given. Roughly even sequencing depth across donors was the assumption behind the presence/absence analyses. In vitro assays verified that a few CMV-associated chains recognized CMV antigens specifically.

CDR1 and CDR2 (germline): MNHEY, SMNVEV (reference sequence). The CDR3 totals 16 residues. V was shortened by 5 bases and J by 0 bases, with 14 bases between the two germline ends. Primers for the PCR totalled 60 Vbeta and 13 Jbeta. TCRdb keeps only in-frame clones here, not all; method: immunoSEQ multiplex PCR. The profile shows some 63,000 clones, 80% of them singletons. In the case of this clone: Its antigen is unknown.

The sample was PBMCs. This TCR was recovered from a middle-aged woman in good health and CMV-seronegative. The genes are TRBV27 and TRBJ1-5; D possibly corresponds to TRBD1 (6 bases). The CDR3 DNA reads as TGTGCCAGCAGTCCCTTTGGGGGCTCTAGCAATCAGCCCCAGCATTTT. It encodes CASSPFGGSSNQPQHF.